One sample yielded the 26 T cell receptor beta chains listed below, sequenced in a study of shared clonotypes between healthy human individuals. TCRdb's table, derived via immunoSEQ multiplex PCR, lists solely in-frame clones and lacks some. Altogether over 750,000 clones are present, about 96% being singletons, with the ten largest covering less than 0.25%. In the naive CD8 group, cells lacked CD45RO and were positively selected for CCR7, so terminally differentiated effector memory CD45RA+ cells were left out. Sequencing was done on a sample of naive CD8+ T cells sorted from blood. The receptors derive from a man in his thirties or forties in good health.

The chain combines TRBV7-9 with TRBJ2-7; no firm D call. Germline loops: CDR1 SEHNR, CDR2 FQNEAQ (reference sequence). V gave up 4 bases and J gave up 5 bases, with 9 bases separating them. This CDR3 region has 12 residues. The CDR3 coding sequence is TGTGCCAGCAGCTCCGCGCCGGACGAGCAGTACTTC. Translated: CASSSAPDEQYF.

The chain uses TRBV28 and TRBJ2-5; 9 nucleotides line up with TRBD2. With V trimmed by 9 bases and J by 4 bases, 33 bases remained unmatched. Germline CDR1 reads MDHEN; CDR2 reads SYDVKM. The CDR3 spans 22 residues. CDR3 loop: CASSGTVPGLATPNHRGETQYF. The CDR3 DNA sequence: TGTGCCAGTTCCGGGACAGTTCCGGGACTAGCCACCCCCAATCACCGGGGAGAGACCCAGTACTTC. The full variable domain, completed using reference TRBV28 and TRBJ2-5, is DVKVTQSSRYLVKRTGEKVFLECVQDMDHENMFWYRQDPGLGLRLIYFSYDVKMKEKGDIPEGYSVSREKKERFSLILESASTNQTSMYLCASSGTVPGLATPNHRGETQYFGPGTRLLVL.

The rearrangement joins TRBV13 to TRBJ2-2; 12 bases map to TRBD2. The CDR3 has 16 residues. CDR1 and CDR2 (germline): PRHDT, FYEKMQ (reference sequence). Trimming removed 5 bases from V and 3 bases from J; junction bases left unmatched: 4. For the CDR3, the DNA is TGTGCCAGCAGCGCAGGACTAGCGGGGCACACCGGGGAGCTGTTTTTT. This codes for CASSAGLAGHTGELFF. The whole variable domain, filled in from reference TRBV13 and TRBJ2-2, reads AAGVIQSPRHLIKEKRETATLKCYPIPRHDTVYWYQQGPGQDPQFLISFYEKMQSDKGSIPDRFSAQQFSDYHSELNMSSLELGDSALYFCASSAGLAGHTGELFFGEGSRLTVL.

V usage is TRBV13 and J usage is TRBJ2-3; D might be TRBD2 (6 bases). Germline V gene sequence: CDR1 PRHDT, CDR2 FYEKMQ (reference sequence). This CDR3 has 15 amino acids. V was pared by 1 base and J by 5 bases, with 13 bases between. The CDR3 loop reads CASSLEEGAGDTQYF. The DNA of the CDR3 is TGTGCCAGCAGCTTAGAGGAGGGAGCGGGAGATACGCAGTATTTT. Filled out from reference TRBV13 and TRBJ2-3, the complete variable domain reads AAGVIQSPRHLIKEKRETATLKCYPIPRHDTVYWYQQGPGQDPQFLISFYEKMQSDKGSIPDRFSAQQFSDYHSELNMSSLELGDSALYFCASSLEEGAGDTQYFGPGTRLTVL.

The chain uses TRBV29-1 and TRBJ2-2; 7 bases line up with TRBD2. In germline, CDR1 is SQVTM, CDR2 ANQGSEA. CDR3 length equals 16 residues. With 7 bases clipped from V and 4 bases from J, the junction kept 15 bases outside the gene matches. The CDR3 nucleotides read TGCAGCGCCGTGGGGAGGGCGGGTGATGGCACCGGGGAGCTGTTTTTT. It translates to CSAVGRAGDGTGELFF.

This chain links TRBV18 with TRBJ2-7; no clear D. This CDR3 contains 17 residues. Germline CDR1 reads KGHSH; CDR2 reads LQKENI. Trimming left V 0 bases short and J 1 base short, with 16 bases between. CDR3 in amino acids: CASSPPSVGKLSYEQYF. The CDR3 DNA sequence: TGTGCCAGCTCACCACCGTCGGTAGGGAAACTGTCCTACGAGCAGTACTTC. The entire variable domain, with the rest obtained from reference TRBV18 and TRBJ2-7, is as follows: NAGVMQNPRHLVRRRGQEARLRCSPMKGHSHVYWYRQLPEEGLKFMVYLQKENIIDESGMPKERFSAEFPKEGPSILRIQQVVRGDSAAYFCASSPPSVGKLSYEQYFGPGTRLTVT.

This chain joins TRBV27 and TRBJ2-3; possibly TRBD1 for D (6 bases). The germline V gene has CDR1 MNHEY and CDR2 SMNVEV (reference sequence). The length of the CDR3 is 15 residues. V was clipped by 2 bases and J by 2 bases, with 11 bases between them. CDR3 DNA sequence: TGTGCCAGCAGTTTAGAGGGACAACCCACAGATACGCAGTATTTT. It translates to CASSLEGQPTDTQYF.

As for this clone: Distinct nucleotide sequences in the sample also encode this CDR3. The chain couples TRBV4-1 to TRBJ2-7; D may be TRBD1 (5 bases). The V end was cut by 4 bases, the J end by 4 bases, with 14 bases between. The germline V gene encodes CDR1 MGHRA and CDR2 YSYEKL. This CDR3 is 14 amino acids long. CDR3 nucleotide sequence: TGCGCCAGCAGCCCCTCAGGCAGGGCTTACGAGCAGTACTTC. Translating gives CASSPSGRAYEQYF.

This clone showed up just once. The rearrangement joins TRBV7-8 to TRBJ2-7; 7 positions match TRBD1. CDR3 length: 16 amino acids. The V gene's germline CDR1 is SGHVS and CDR2 FQNEAQ. V lost 1 base and J lost 0; bases outside the gene matches: 6. Written as DNA, the CDR3 is TGTGCCAGCAGCTTAGGCCGGGACAGTAGCTCCTACGAGCAGTACTTC. Its protein is CASSLGRDSSSYEQYF.

The CDR3 coding sequence is TGTGCCAGCAGCCCCAGAGCGGGAGGGCCGGTCACCGGGGAGCTGTTTTTT. Protein product: CASSPRAGGPVTGELFF. The gene calls are TRBV7-6 and TRBJ2-2; TRBD2 matches 10 bases. Germline CDR1 reads SGHVS; CDR2 reads FNYEAQ. This CDR3 has 17 amino acids. V shed 5 bases, J shed 4 bases, and the junction held 10 bases outside the gene matches.

This sequence joins TRBV27 and TRBJ2-7; 10 bases agree with TRBD1. Germline V gene data show CDR1 as MNHEY and CDR2 as SMNVEV (reference sequence). J lost 4 bases, V lost 8 bases, and 5 bases had no gene match. The CDR3 runs 13 residues. DNA for the CDR3: TGTGCCAGCTGGGACAGGGGAGGATACGAGCAGTACTTC. Encoded protein: CASWDRGGYEQYF.

Notes on this clone: Other DNA sequences of this sample code for an identical CDR3. The rearrangement links TRBV7-9 to TRBJ2-7, with D hard to call. This CDR3 has 12 residues. Trimming cost V 1 base and J 4 bases, with 5 bases left between them. Germline V gives CDR1 SEHNR, CDR2 FQNEAQ (reference sequence). CDR3 residues: CASSLVAYEQYF. The DNA of the CDR3 is TGTGCCAGCAGCTTAGTGGCTTACGAGCAGTACTTC.

The chain carries TRBV2 and TRBJ2-7, with 11 bases aligning to TRBD1. Germline values: CDR1 SNHLY, CDR2 FYNNEI. Trimming at V came to 4 bases and at J to 7 bases, leaving 9 bases not matched to a gene. CDR3 length equals 15 residues. The CDR3 bases are TGTGCCAGCAGTGGAGGCGTGGACAGGGGGCTTGAGCAGTACTTC. It translates to CASSGGVDRGLEQYF.

The V call is TRBV6-1, the J call TRBJ2-3; 7 bases agree with TRBD2. V lost 4 bases and J lost 3; bases outside the gene matches: 19. The CDR3 contains 19 residues. Germline-derived CDR1 and CDR2 are MNHNS and SASEGT. The CDR3 protein is CASSGRQPWTMGGTDTQYF. The CDR3 DNA is TGTGCCAGCAGTGGGCGACAGCCGTGGACGATGGGGGGGACAGATACGCAGTATTTT.

The rearrangement uses TRBV10-2 and TRBJ1-1; maybe TRBD1 (6 bases). The CDR3 contains 11 residues. Trimming stripped 5 bases from V and 11 bases from J, with 12 bases between. The V gene's germline CDR1 is WSHSY and CDR2 SAAADI. The CDR3 bases are TGCGCCAGCAGTCCGGGGGCCTGGGCTTTCTTT. Translating it yields CASSPGAWAFF.

The chain has TRBV7-6 and TRBJ2-1; 7 bases are a match to TRBD2. The CDR3 contains 16 residues. The V gene end was trimmed by 5 bases and the J gene end by 3 bases; junction bases not matched to a gene: 10. CDR1 SGHVS and CDR2 FNYEAQ come from the germline V gene. The DNA of the CDR3 is TGTGCCAGCAGCGCCCACCCTAGCGGAGACTACAATGAGCAGTTCTTC. Its protein product is CASSAHPSGDYNEQFF.

V is TRBV6-1 and J is TRBJ1-5; TRBD1 might be the D (5 bases). Germline values: CDR1 MNHNS, CDR2 SASEGT. V lost 5 bases to trimming and J lost 0 bases, with 11 bases between them. The length of the CDR3 is 15 residues. The CDR3 DNA follows: TGTGCCAGCAGTCCGAGACAGTATAGCAATCAGCCCCAGCATTTT. This sequence encodes CASSPRQYSNQPQHF.

This chain links TRBV7-9 with TRBJ2-6; D remains unclear. This CDR3 is built from 14 residues. Trimming removed 6 bases at V and 0 bases at J, with 6 bases between. Germline V gene data show CDR1 as SEHNR and CDR2 as FQNEAQ (reference sequence). The CDR3 loop reads CASSLSSGANVLTF. CDR3 DNA sequence: TGTGCCAGCAGTTTGAGCTCTGGGGCCAACGTCCTGACTTTC.

The V gene is TRBV28, the J gene TRBJ1-4; D may be TRBD1 (6 bases). Trimming shortened V by 3 bases and J by 6 bases, and 20 bases separated the two germline ends. The CDR3 sequence is 17 residues long. Germline V gene lookup returns CDR1 MDHEN and CDR2 SYDVKM. CDR3 residues: CASSFLVRDTSYEKLFF. The CDR3 DNA reads TGTGCCAGCAGTTTCCTGGTCCGGGACACCTCCTATGAAAAACTGTTTTTT.

CDR3 in amino acids: CASSFSGFGEKLFF. The CDR3 region has the DNA TGTGCCAGCAGCTTTTCAGGGTTCGGGGAAAAACTGTTTTTT. The chain joins TRBV11-2 to TRBJ1-4; D may be TRBD1 (5 bases). Trimming took off 3 bases at V and 8 bases at J, with 13 bases between the two ends. CDR3 length: 14 amino acids. The germline gives CDR1 SGHAT, CDR2 FQNNGV.

The chain is built from TRBV2 and TRBJ2-5; 8 nucleotides line up with TRBD1. The CDR3 has 13 amino acids. Per germline, CDR1 SNHLY and CDR2 FYNNEI. With 11 bases clipped from V and 4 bases from J, the junction kept 9 bases outside the gene matches. CDR3 region: CAGQGFFGETQYF. In DNA, the CDR3 is TGTGCCGGACAGGGTTTCTTTGGAGAGACCCAGTACTTC.

V gene TRBV29-1 combines with J gene TRBJ1-1; D is unclear. CDR3 length: 11 residues. Germline loops: CDR1 SQVTM, CDR2 ANQGSEA. Deletions cut 6 bases from V and 7 bases from J, with 12 bases between. CDR3: CSVADGVEAFF. The CDR3 nucleotides are TGCAGCGTCGCTGACGGGGTTGAAGCTTTCTTT.

The chain carries TRBV6-1 and TRBJ1-1, with D uncertain. The CDR3 totals 13 residues. Germline-derived CDR1 and CDR2 are MNHNS and SASEGT. Trimming pared 10 bases from V and 0 bases from J, leaving 12 bases between. The CDR3, as DNA: TGTGCCATCAGAGAGGCAATGAACACTGAAGCTTTCTTT. This codes for CAIREAMNTEAFF.

The chain has TRBV29-1 and TRBJ2-1, with 9 bases identical to TRBD1. The CDR3 contains 11 residues. V shed 7 bases, J shed 9 bases, and the junction held 4 bases outside the gene matches. Germline lookup yields CDR1 SQVTM and CDR2 ANQGSEA. The CDR3 loop reads CSAQGAGEQFF. The CDR3 coding sequence is TGCAGCGCACAGGGGGCTGGTGAGCAGTTCTTC.

CDR3: CASSLGGAAYEQYF. The CDR3 nucleotides read TGTGCCAGCAGCTTAGGGGGAGCAGCCTACGAGCAGTACTTC. This rearrangement joins TRBV7-6 to TRBJ2-7; possibly TRBD2 for D (5 bases). Trimming took 1 base from V and 2 from J, leaving 9 bases between them. Germline assignment: CDR1 SGHVS and CDR2 FNYEAQ. The CDR3 spans 14 residues.

Turning to this clone: The sample has other DNA sequences that encode this CDR3 too. V usage is TRBV9 and J usage is TRBJ2-2; D is ambiguous. V shed 3 bases and J shed 5 bases, with 8 bases lying between them. The germline CDR1 and CDR2 sequences are SGDLS and YYNGEE. This CDR3 has 13 residues. CDR3: CASSAYGTGELFF. In nucleotides, the CDR3 is TGTGCCAGCAGCGCCTACGGGACCGGGGAGCTGTTTTTT.